The clone carrying this T cell receptor beta chain turned up a few times. CDR3 size: 16 residues. Germline CDR1 and CDR2: SGHVS and FNYEAQ. V trimming: 5 bases; J trimming: 4 bases; junction bases outside the gene matches: 8. The sample originates from a study of blood T cell repertoires in COVID-19. Repertoires were generated with immunoSEQ multiplex PCR, while TCRdb's copy carries only in-frame clones and drops some. Among 100,000 to 150,000 clones listed, about 81% were seen once. This chain joins TRBV7-6 and TRBJ1-4; 9 bases are shared with TRBD1. This clonotype was obtained from a man aged 25-45 years with COVID-19, enrolled during active disease. The sample comprised peripheral blood. The CDR3, as DNA: TGTGCCAGCAGCCCCCTGACAGGGGGTGATAATGAAAAACTGTTTTTT. It encodes CASSPLTGGDNEKLFF.